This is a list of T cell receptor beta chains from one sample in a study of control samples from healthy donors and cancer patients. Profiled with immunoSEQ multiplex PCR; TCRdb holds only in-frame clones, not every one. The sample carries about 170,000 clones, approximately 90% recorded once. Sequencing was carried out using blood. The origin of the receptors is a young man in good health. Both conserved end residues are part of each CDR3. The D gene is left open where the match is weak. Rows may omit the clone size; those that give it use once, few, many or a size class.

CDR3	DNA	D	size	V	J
CSVGRSFNEKLFF	TGCAGCGTTGGCAGGTCTTTTAATGAAAAACTGTTTTTT	-	-	TRBV29-1	TRBJ1-4
CASSWDRFHSGANVLTF	TGTGCCAGCAGCTGGGACAGATTCCACTCTGGGGCCAACGTCCTGACTTTC	TRBD1	-	TRBV7-9	TRBJ2-6
CASSPLGPYTDTQYF	TGTGCCAGCAGTCCCTTAGGGCCCTACACAGATACGCAGTATTTT	-	-	TRBV6-5	TRBJ2-3
CASSSARDPKETQYF	TGTGCCAGCAGCTCCGCCCGAGACCCAAAAGAGACCCAGTACTTC	-	-	TRBV5-5	TRBJ2-5
CAASARDRRGYTF	TGTGCCGCCAGCGCAAGGGACAGGCGCGGCTACACCTTC	TRBD1	once	TRBV6-5	TRBJ1-2
CAWSPTGGNTIYF	TGTGCCTGGAGTCCTACAGGGGGAAACACCATATATTTT	-	-	TRBV30	TRBJ1-3
CASSPGQVYNSPLHF	TGTGCCAGCAGCCCAGGACAGGTCTATAATTCACCCCTCCACTTT	TRBD1	-	TRBV7-8	TRBJ1-6
CASSPGHTISYEQYF	TGTGCCAGCTCACCGGGACATACCATCTCCTACGAGCAGTACTTC	-	-	TRBV18	TRBJ2-7
CASSRRLTSGNTGELFF	TGTGCCAGCTCAAGAAGGTTGACTAGCGGGAACACCGGGGAGCTGTTTTTT	TRBD2	-	TRBV27	TRBJ2-2
CASSSGGSSYEQYF	TGTGCCAGCTCATCGGGAGGGAGCTCCTACGAGCAGTACTTC	TRBD2	-	TRBV18	TRBJ2-7
CASHSHKQGSSTDTQYF	TGCGCCAGCCACTCTCATAAACAGGGCTCTAGCACAGATACGCAGTATTTT	-	-	TRBV10-1	TRBJ2-3
CASSLRDRINQPQHF	TGTGCCAGCTCCCTTAGGGACCGGATCAATCAGCCCCAGCATTTT	-	-	TRBV18	TRBJ1-5
CASSIGQGMETQYF	TGCGCCAGCAGCATCGGACAGGGTATGGAGACCCAGTACTTC	TRBD1	-	TRBV5-1	TRBJ2-5
CSVIPWDQRNTIYF	TGCAGCGTGATACCTTGGGACCAACGAAACACCATATATTTT	-	-	TRBV29-1	TRBJ1-3
CASSRDRDYEQYF	TGTGCCAGCTCGCGTGACAGGGATTACGAGCAGTACTTC	TRBD1	-	TRBV18	TRBJ2-7
CAPFREQFF	TGTGCCCCCTTTAGAGAGCAGTTCTTC	-	-	TRBV5-3	TRBJ2-1
CASSVSLGGRGTDTQYF	TGTGCCAGCAGCGTTTCCCTAGGGGGGCGTGGGACAGATACGCAGTATTTT	-	-	TRBV9	TRBJ2-3
CASSLDRTRSYNSPLHF	TGTGCCAGCAGCTTAGATAGGACGCGCTCCTATAATTCACCCCTCCACTTT	-	-	TRBV13	TRBJ1-6
CASSQGGGSNTEAFF	TGTGCCAGCAGCCAAGGGGGGGGAAGCAACACTGAAGCTTTCTTT	-	-	TRBV3-1/TRBV3-2	TRBJ1-1
CASSFLGTSSYNEQFF	TGTGCCAGCAGCTTTCTTGGGACGAGCTCCTACAATGAGCAGTTCTTC	-	few	TRBV7-9	TRBJ2-1
CASRPSSSGYTF	TGTGCCAGCAGGCCCTCGTCGTCCGGCTACACCTTC	-	-	TRBV28	TRBJ1-2
CASSSFNEQFF	TGTGCCAGCAGCTCATTCAATGAGCAGTTCTTC	-	once	TRBV7-9	TRBJ2-1
CASSEVLSTDTQYF	TGTGCCAGCAGTGAAGTTTTGAGCACAGATACGCAGTATTTT	-	few	TRBV6-1	TRBJ2-3
CASSSSPSRGYTF	TGTGCCAGCAGTTCCTCACCATCTAGGGGCTACACCTTC	-	-	TRBV27	TRBJ1-2
CSARAQYTQYF	TGCAGTGCTAGAGCTCAGTATACGCAGTATTTT	-	once	TRBV20-1	TRBJ2-3
CSGSESYEQYF	TGCAGTGGTAGCGAGTCCTACGAGCAGTACTTC	-	-	TRBV20-1	TRBJ2-7
CASKRGFRGNTIYF	TGTGCCAGTAAACGGGGATTCAGAGGGAACACCATATATTTT	-	-	TRBV19	TRBJ1-3
CASSHRGRDYGYTF	TGTGCCAGCAGCCACCGGGGGAGAGATTATGGCTACACCTTC	-	-	TRBV3-1/TRBV3-2	TRBJ1-2
CASSWLRRGEQYF	TGTGCCAGCAGCTGGCTAAGGAGGGGAGAGCAGTACTTC	-	-	TRBV5-6	TRBJ2-7
CASSYEGNRSPLHF	TGTGCCAGCAGTTATGAGGGAAATAGATCACCCCTCCACTTT	-	-	TRBV27	TRBJ1-6
CASSLDYMNTGELFF	TGTGCCAGCTCACTGGACTATATGAACACCGGGGAGCTGTTTTTT	-	-	TRBV18	TRBJ2-2
CASSPTEQGTYYEQYF	TGTGCCAGCTCACCCACAGAACAGGGGACATACTACGAGCAGTACTTC	TRBD1	once	TRBV18	TRBJ2-7
CASSKQGYNEQFF	TGTGCCAGCAGTAAACAGGGTTACAATGAGCAGTTCTTC	-	-	TRBV6-6	TRBJ2-1
CASSEGRLSNYGYTF	TGTGCCAGCTCGGAGGGCCGGCTCTCTAACTATGGCTACACCTTC	-	-	TRBV18	TRBJ1-2
CASSQRGGRAEAFF	TGTGCCAGCAGCCAACGAGGGGGAAGGGCTGAAGCTTTCTTT	-	-	TRBV3-1/TRBV3-2	TRBJ1-1
CASSQEEDRKETQYF	TGTGCCAGCAGCCAAGAAGAGGACAGGAAAGAGACCCAGTACTTC	TRBD1	-	TRBV4-2	TRBJ2-5
CAISEEYLTYEQYF	TGTGCCATCAGTGAAGAATACTTAACCTACGAGCAGTACTTC	-	-	TRBV10-3	TRBJ2-7
CASSQSSPGWSPLHF	TGTGCCAGCAGCCAATCAAGTCCGGGGTGGTCACCCCTCCACTTT	-	-	TRBV16	TRBJ1-6
CASRRGTGDQPQHF	TGTGCCAGCAGGCGCGGGACAGGGGATCAGCCCCAGCATTTT	TRBD1	once	TRBV28	TRBJ1-5
CASRRQGTNEKLFF	TGTGCCAGTAGGAGACAGGGGACAAATGAAAAACTGTTTTTT	TRBD1	-	TRBV19	TRBJ1-4
CASSQDENRPGYGYTF	TGCGCCAGCAGCCAAGATGAGAACAGGCCCGGTTATGGCTACACCTTC	-	-	TRBV4-1	TRBJ1-2
CASSLTLGEYEQYF	TGTGCCAGCAGCTTGACGCTCGGTGAGTACGAGCAGTACTTC	-	once	TRBV5-5	TRBJ2-7
CASSLSLSGTEAFF	TGTGCCAGCAGCTTATCCCTCAGTGGGACTGAAGCTTTCTTT	-	-	TRBV13	TRBJ1-1
CASRPVDIGHTIYF	TGTGCCAGCAGGCCCGTCGATATCGGGCACACCATATATTTT	-	few	TRBV14	TRBJ1-3
CASSVGQDTQYF	TGTGCCAGCAGCGTAGGGCAGGATACGCAGTATTTT	-	-	TRBV9	TRBJ2-3
CASTLPLGSYNEQFF	TGTGCCAGCACCCTCCCCCTAGGCTCCTACAATGAGCAGTTCTTC	-	-	TRBV7-2	TRBJ2-1
CASSLGLAGGSAETQYF	TGTGCCAGCAGCTTGGGACTAGCGGGAGGGTCTGCCGAGACCCAGTACTTC	TRBD2	-	TRBV5-4	TRBJ2-5
CASSWGRATGELFF	TGTGCCAGCAGTTGGGGCAGGGCCACCGGGGAGCTGTTTTTT	-	-	TRBV28	TRBJ2-2
CATLSRGMNTEAFF	TGTGCCACTCTTTCTAGGGGGATGAACACTGAAGCTTTCTTT	-	-	TRBV6-5	TRBJ1-1
CASSSFSKNIQYF	TGTGCCAGCAGCTCATTCTCCAAAAACATTCAGTACTTC	-	-	TRBV27	TRBJ2-4
CASTPGSSWTF	TGTGCCAGCACCCCCGGGAGTTCTTGGACATTC	-	-	TRBV28	TRBJ1-2
CASRESPYNSPLHF	TGTGCCTCAAGAGAGAGCCCCTATAATTCACCCCTCCACTTT	-	-	TRBV19	TRBJ1-6
CASSNQGISTDTQYF	TGTGCCAGCAGCAACCAGGGAATTAGCACAGATACGCAGTATTTT	-	-	TRBV2	TRBJ2-3
CASSQGIPQGIVETQYF	TGTGCCAGCAGCCAAGGGATTCCCCAGGGCATCGTGGAGACCCAGTACTTC	-	-	TRBV3-1/TRBV3-2	TRBJ2-5
CASSYLGQVNQPQHF	TGTGCCAGCAGTTACCTGGGACAGGTTAATCAGCCCCAGCATTTT	TRBD1	-	TRBV6-2/TRBV6-3	TRBJ1-5
CASSWGAGELFF	TGTGCCAGCAGCTGGGGGGCCGGGGAGCTGTTTTTT	-	-	TRBV11-3	TRBJ2-2
CASSPGQGETQYF	TGTGCCAGCTCACCGGGACAGGGAGAGACCCAGTACTTC	TRBD1	-	TRBV18	TRBJ2-5
CASSKDGPGQQYF	TGTGCCAGCAGCAAGGACGGACCTGGGCAGCAGTACTTC	-	-	TRBV21-1	TRBJ2-7
CASSLFGGLRSQETQYF	TGTGCCAGCAGTTTATTTGGCGGACTCCGTTCCCAAGAGACCCAGTACTTC	-	-	TRBV27	TRBJ2-5
CASSGRGTPGLVPTDTQYF	TGCGCCAGCAGCGGCCGGGGAACTCCGGGACTAGTCCCTACAGATACGCAGTATTTT	TRBD2	-	TRBV5-1	TRBJ2-3